These T cell receptor beta chains were read from a single sample in a study of identical twins. TCRdb re-called the 5' RACE reads through MiXCR, storing one row per CDR3 protein. The sample has hundreds of thousands of distinct CDR3 sequences; roughly 12% are singletons. The data also belong to a second study, concerning yellow fever vaccine responses in identical twins.

The specimen sequenced was PBMCs. The source of these receptors is a woman aged 18-29 years in good health. Both conserved end residues are part of each CDR3. The D gene is left open where the match is weak. The size of a clone is reported for some rows only, either as once, few or many, or as a class for expanded clones.

NA	TRBD2	TRBV5-8	TRBJ2-3	CASSLRLAGPDTQYF	TGTGCCAGCAGCTTGAGGCTAGCGGGCCCAGATACGCAGTATTTT
NA	NA	TRBV6-5	TRBJ1-1	CASSSLGVGSDTEAFF	TGTGCCAGCAGTTCCCTCGGGGTGGGTTCTGACACTGAAGCTTTCTTT
NA	TRBD2	TRBV5-1	TRBJ2-3	CASSLEPGLAGGDTDTQYF	TGCGCCAGCAGCTTGGAACCGGGACTAGCGGGGGGAGATACAGATACGCAGTATTTT
NA	TRBD2	TRBV4-1	TRBJ2-1	CASSPTGRGGYNEQFF	TGCGCCAGCAGCCCCACCGGGAGGGGGGGATACAATGAGCAGTTCTTC
NA	NA	TRBV20-1	TRBJ2-4	CSASHSPADIQYF	TGCAGTGCTAGCCACTCCCCGGCGGACATTCAGTACTTC
NA	NA	TRBV29-1	TRBJ1-4	CSVDGETGTGNEKLFF	TGCAGCGTTGACGGGGAGACCGGGACGGGGAATGAAAAACTGTTTTTT
NA	NA	TRBV4-2	TRBJ2-7	CASSPHGYEQYF	TGTGCCAGCAGCCCCCACGGTTACGAGCAGTACTTC
few	NA	TRBV28	TRBJ1-6	CASSTNSPLHF	TGTGCCAGCAGCACTAATTCACCCCTCCACTTT
few	NA	TRBV20-1	TRBJ2-5	CSAMGGGTEQETQYF	TGCAGTGCTATGGGAGGGGGGACAGAGCAAGAGACCCAGTACTTC
NA	TRBD1	TRBV19	TRBJ1-4	CASSSTGNTEKLFF	TGTGCCAGTAGCTCGACAGGGAACACTGAAAAACTGTTTTTT
few	NA	TRBV12-3/TRBV12-4	TRBJ2-5	CASSLDGLAETQYF	TGTGCCAGCAGTTTAGACGGCTTGGCGGAGACCCAGTACTTC
few	TRBD1	TRBV5-1	TRBJ1-1	CASSLLGQGAMNTEAFF	TGCGCCAGCAGCCTTCTAGGACAGGGGGCCATGAACACTGAAGCTTTCTTT
few	NA	TRBV28	TRBJ2-7	CASSLIGVGAPSSYEQYF	TGTGCCAGCAGTTTAATTGGAGTCGGAGCACCTAGCTCCTACGAGCAGTACTTC
NA	TRBD2	TRBV19	TRBJ2-1	CASSPRLAEGYNEQFF	TGTGCCAGTAGTCCGAGACTAGCGGAGGGGTACAATGAGCAGTTCTTC
many	TRBD2	TRBV12-3/TRBV12-4	TRBJ2-7	CASNMGLASSYEQYF	TGTGCCAGCAACATGGGACTAGCCAGTTCGTACGAGCAGTACTTC
many	NA	TRBV10-1	TRBJ1-4	CASSENGEKLFF	TGCGCCAGCAGTGAGAACGGCGAAAAACTGTTTTTT
few	TRBD1	TRBV4-1	TRBJ2-2	CASSQERTGEFTRELFF	TGCGCCAGCAGCCAAGAGCGAACAGGGGAATTCACCCGGGAGCTGTTTTTT
NA	TRBD2	TRBV3-1	TRBJ2-3	CASSQTSGSSTDTQYF	TGTGCCAGCAGCCAAACTAGCGGGTCGAGCACAGATACGCAGTATTTT
few	NA	TRBV20-1	TRBJ1-6	CGGQGEYNSPLHF	TGCGGAGGGCAGGGCGAGTATAATTCACCCCTCCACTTT
many	NA	TRBV4-1	TRBJ2-1	CASSHPTRQTYNEQFF	TGCGCCAGCAGCCACCCTACTAGACAAACCTACAATGAGCAGTTCTTC
NA	TRBD2	TRBV7-2	TRBJ2-1	CASSLALTGTSGALLGHNEQFF	TGTGCCAGCAGCTTAGCTCTTACCGGGACTAGCGGGGCCCTCTTGGGTCACAATGAGCAGTTCTTC
many	TRBD1	TRBV5-1	TRBJ2-3	CASRIQGVPGDTQYF	TGCGCCAGCAGGATCCAGGGGGTGCCGGGAGATACGCAGTATTTT
NA	TRBD1	TRBV12-3/TRBV12-4	TRBJ2-1	CASSFKGAGGFF	TGTGCCAGCAGTTTTAAGGGGGCAGGGGGCTTCTTC
many	NA	TRBV6-1	TRBJ1-1	CASRKPGTEAFF	TGTGCCAGCAGGAAACCTGGGACTGAAGCTTTCTTT
many	NA	TRBV10-2	TRBJ2-5	CASRAPQETQYF	TGCGCCAGCAGAGCCCCTCAAGAGACCCAGTACTTC
few	TRBD1	TRBV25-1	TRBJ1-1	CASTLQGGTEAFF	TGTGCCAGCACCCTACAGGGGGGAACTGAAGCTTTCTTT
NA	NA	TRBV7-3	TRBJ2-1	CASSPLTGGMYEQFF	TGTGCCAGCAGCCCCTTAACAGGCGGGATGTATGAGCAGTTCTTC
few	NA	TRBV12-3/TRBV12-4	TRBJ1-6	CASSFVAGTRTPLHF	TGTGCCAGCAGTTTCGTCGCAGGGACTAGGACACCCCTCCACTTT
NA	TRBD1	TRBV11-2	TRBJ2-1	CASSPLGQGNNEQFF	TGTGCCAGCAGCCCACTAGGACAGGGTAATAATGAGCAGTTCTTC
few	TRBD2	TRBV20-1	TRBJ2-1	CSARDFLAGGRSYNEQFF	TGCAGTGCTAGAGATTTCCTAGCGGGGGGCCGCTCCTACAATGAGCAGTTCTTC
NA	TRBD2	TRBV4-2	TRBJ2-5	CASSQEGGSGFLGQETQYF	TGTGCCAGCAGCCAAGAGGGAGGGTCTGGTTTTTTGGGCCAAGAGACCCAGTACTTC
many	TRBD2	TRBV5-1	TRBJ2-1	CASSPRTSGINEQFF	TGCGCCAGCAGCCCGCGGACTAGCGGGATAAATGAGCAGTTCTTC
few	TRBD1	TRBV28	TRBJ1-1	CASSADRGSTWGTEAFF	TGTGCCAGCAGTGCGGACAGGGGGAGTACGTGGGGCACTGAAGCTTTCTTT
many	NA	TRBV12-3/TRBV12-4	TRBJ1-2	CASSLGQRRPNYGYTF	TGTGCCAGCAGTTTGGGCCAACGACGACCTAACTATGGCTACACCTTC
many	NA	TRBV29-1	TRBJ1-2	CSVEDTFYGYTF	TGCAGCGTTGAGGATACGTTCTATGGCTACACCTTC
NA	NA	TRBV4-1	TRBJ2-1	CASSQIYYEQFF	TGCGCCAGCAGCCAAATATACTATGAGCAGTTCTTC
NA	NA	TRBV11-3	TRBJ2-3	CASSSGVTQYF	TGTGCCAGCAGCTCAGGCGTTACGCAGTATTTT
NA	NA	TRBV6-5	TRBJ2-3	CASSYGLQEPTDTQYF	TGTGCCAGCAGTTACGGCCTACAGGAGCCCACAGATACGCAGTATTTT
NA	NA	TRBV18	TRBJ2-6	CASSPVTRVGANVLTF	TGTGCCAGCTCACCAGTTACCAGGGTTGGGGCCAACGTCCTGACTTTC
few	NA	TRBV7-9	TRBJ1-2	CASSLSGQHYGYTF	TGTGCCAGCAGCTTATCCGGACAGCACTATGGCTACACCTTC
few	TRBD2	TRBV20-1	TRBJ2-1	CSARAISLAGDRGDYNEQFF	TGCAGTGCTAGGGCCATATCACTAGCGGGGGACCGGGGCGACTACAATGAGCAGTTCTTC
many	TRBD2	TRBV12-3/TRBV12-4	TRBJ2-5	CASSLLAGVQETQYF	TGTGCCAGCAGCCTACTAGCGGGAGTGCAAGAGACCCAGTACTTC
NA	TRBD2	TRBV11-2	TRBJ2-3	CASSTPATSGGGRTDTQYF	TGTGCCAGCAGCACCCCCGCGACTAGCGGGGGGGGACGCACAGATACGCAGTATTTT
NA	NA	TRBV14	TRBJ1-6	CASSPGRYNSPLHF	TGTGCCAGCAGCCCGGGTCGTTATAATTCACCCCTCCACTTT
many	NA	TRBV5-1	TRBJ2-3	CASSFPTSTDTQYF	TGCGCCAGCAGCTTCCCGACTAGCACAGATACGCAGTATTTT
NA	NA	TRBV12-3/TRBV12-4	TRBJ2-1	CASSPRSLPNEQFF	TGTGCCAGCAGTCCTAGGTCCTTGCCCAATGAGCAGTTCTTC
NA	NA	TRBV5-1	TRBJ2-5	CASSLKGLASQETQYF	TGCGCCAGCAGCTTGAAGGGGTTAGCATCCCAAGAGACCCAGTACTTC
few	TRBD2	TRBV2	TRBJ2-1	CASRPGLAEEVAYNEQFF	TGTGCCAGCAGGCCGGGACTAGCGGAAGAAGTCGCCTACAATGAGCAGTTCTTC
many	NA	TRBV10-3	TRBJ2-1	CAISESRINEQFF	TGTGCCATCAGTGAGTCGAGGATTAATGAGCAGTTCTTC
NA	NA	TRBV18	TRBJ1-1	CASSPGSEGTEAFF	TGTGCCAGCTCACCTGGCAGCGAGGGCACTGAAGCTTTCTTT
NA	TRBD1	TRBV19	TRBJ1-2	CASSTLTGIFYGYTF	TGTGCCAGTAGTACCCTGACAGGGATATTCTATGGCTACACCTTC
NA	TRBD1	TRBV13	TRBJ2-7	CASSRRDRVYEQYF	TGTGCCAGCAGTCGCCGGGACAGGGTTTACGAGCAGTACTTC
few	NA	TRBV6-1	TRBJ1-6	CASSENVPGGNSPLHF	TGTGCCAGCAGTGAAAACGTACCCGGGGGTAATTCACCCCTCCACTTT
NA	TRBD2	TRBV15	TRBJ2-7	CATSRERGALGEQYF	TGTGCCACCAGCAGAGAGCGGGGGGCCCTGGGCGAGCAGTACTTC
many	NA	TRBV7-9	TRBJ2-1	CASSQLSYNEQFF	TGTGCCAGCAGCCAGTTATCCTACAATGAGCAGTTCTTC
NA	NA	TRBV6-1	TRBJ2-3	CASSPNIGFWPQYF	TGTGCCAGCAGCCCCAATATCGGGTTTTGGCCGCAGTATTTT
few	NA	TRBV5-1	TRBJ1-1	CASSAEFTEAFF	TGCGCCAGCAGCGCGGAATTTACTGAAGCTTTCTTT
NA	NA	TRBV29-1	TRBJ2-1	CSVLSPTDAEQFF	TGCAGCGTCCTCTCTCCTACCGACGCGGAGCAGTTCTTC
NA	NA	TRBV4-2	TRBJ2-5	CASSQAGGPQETQYF	TGTGCCAGCAGTCAAGCCGGGGGGCCCCAAGAGACCCAGTACTTC